Following are 32 T cell receptor beta chains from one sample sequenced in a study of metastatic and nonmetastatic thyroid tumors. With MiXCR, TCRdb reprocessed the PCR reads. Found here are approximately 17,000 clones, roughly 26% of them singletons; the top ten hold about 9.4%. Patients were all untreated before their thyroid surgery. Sequencing was performed on adjacent normal tissue. All receptors derive from a female donor with papillary thyroid cancer or a benign thyroid nodule (not recorded which). Some clones in this sample may be carry-over from other donors' samples.

V usage is TRBV20-1 and J usage is TRBJ2-3; perhaps TRBD2 as D (5 bases). CDR1 DFQATT and CDR2 SNEGSKA come from the germline V gene (reference sequence). This CDR3 has 13 residues. Trimming removed 2 bases at V and 8 bases at J, with 14 bases between. The CDR3, as DNA: TGCAGTGCTAGACCCCGCGGACTCCCTACGCAGTATTTT. It codes for CSARPRGLPTQYF.

This clone was seen only a few times. The chain employs TRBV28 and TRBJ2-3; a weak D match, TRBD1 (6 bases). Trimming stripped 6 bases from V and 7 bases from J, with 11 bases between. The CDR3 extends over 12 amino acids. CDR1 MDHEN and CDR2 SYDVKM come from the germline V gene. In nucleotides, the CDR3 is TGTGCCAGCAGCATAACAGGGAATACGCAGTATTTT. It is translated as CASSITGNTQYF.

The chain has TRBV20-1 and TRBJ1-3; D ambiguous. Germline V gene lookup returns CDR1 DFQATT and CDR2 SNEGSKA (reference sequence). The CDR3 loop spans 15 amino acids. Trimming stripped 0 bases from V and 0 bases from J, with 9 bases between. The CDR3 is CSARDLSFSGNTIYF. In nucleotides, the CDR3 is TGCAGTGCTAGAGATCTGTCGTTCTCTGGAAACACCATATATTTT.

This clone came up many times. The genes are TRBV28 and TRBJ1-3, with 7 bases that match TRBD1. With 6 bases clipped from V and 3 bases from J, the junction kept 5 bases outside the gene matches. The germline CDR1 and CDR2 sequences are MDHEN and SYDVKM. The CDR3 is 14 residues long. CDR3 protein: CASRGGGGGNTIYF. The CDR3 DNA follows: TGTGCCAGCAGAGGGGGCGGAGGTGGAAACACCATATATTTT.

A remark on this clone: Mismatch with germline at one junction end may stem from a read error. The rearrangement joins TRBV2 to TRBJ2-7; 11 bases agree with TRBD2. Germline CDR1 and CDR2: SNHLY and FYNNEI. The CDR3 has 17 amino acids. In DNA form, the CDR3 reads TGTGCCAGCATTGAACCCCCTAGCGGGAGGAAGGTAGGCGAGCAGTACTTC. This encodes CASIEPPSGRKVGEQYF.

In this sample, this clone turned up a few times. This same CDR3 is encoded by further DNA sequences in the sample. The chain recombines TRBV6-1 with TRBJ1-2, with a tentative D call TRBD1 (5 bases). V lost 4 bases and J lost 11, with 20 bases in between. Germline CDR1 reads MNHNS; CDR2 reads SASEGT. The CDR3 is made up of 14 amino acids. In DNA, the CDR3 is TGTGCCAGCAGTGCACGGTGGGGGGGATGGGGTTACACCTTC. Protein product: CASSARWGGWGYTF.

V usage is TRBV7-2 and J usage is TRBJ2-1, with unresolved D. Germline V gives CDR1 SGHTA, CDR2 FQGNSA. The CDR3 runs 14 residues. Trimming removed 1 base at V and 3 bases at J, with 7 bases between. The CDR3 DNA reads as TGTGCCAGCAGCTTAGTCGCTAGCTACAATGAGCAGTTCTTC. This encodes CASSLVASYNEQFF.

In its sample, this clone was seen once. The CDR3 nucleotides are TGTGCCAGCAGTTTCCTGGGACTGACACCTGTTAATGAAAAACTGTTTTTT. Its protein product is CASSFLGLTPVNEKLFF. The rearrangement joins TRBV7-9 to TRBJ1-4, with D possibly matching TRBD1 (5 bases). In germline, CDR1 is SEHNR, CDR2 FQNEAQ (reference sequence). The CDR3 is 17 amino acids. Between the trimmed V and J ends, which lost 6 bases and 4 bases, there was a span of 21 bases.

This clone was picked up a small number of times. The J gene is TRBJ2-1, the V gene TRBV30, with 10 bases lining up with TRBD2. V shed 2 bases and J 4 bases; nucleotides not matched to a gene: 2. This CDR3 is 14 amino acids long. From germline, CDR1 is GTSNPN and CDR2 SVGIG (reference sequence). The CDR3 DNA reads TGTGCCTGGAGTCGACTAGCGGGTTACAATGAGCAGTTCTTC. Its protein is CAWSRLAGYNEQFF.

The J gene is TRBJ2-7, the V gene TRBV20-1; a possible D gene is TRBD1 (6 bases). Germline assignment: CDR1 DFQATT and CDR2 SNEGSKA (reference sequence). The CDR3 is 13 amino acids. V was shortened by 7 bases and J by 1 base, with 14 bases between the two germline ends. CDR3 protein: CSVLSGHSYEQYF. The CDR3 DNA follows: TGCAGTGTACTTTCGGGACATTCCTACGAGCAGTACTTC.

V gene TRBV12-3 or TRBV12-4 combines with J gene TRBJ2-1; 8 nucleotides line up with TRBD1. This CDR3 has 14 residues. With 6 bases clipped from V and 2 bases from J, the junction kept 3 bases outside the gene matches. Written as DNA, the CDR3 is TGTGCCAGCAGAGGACAGGGAACCTACAATGAGCAGTTCTTC. This sequence encodes CASRGQGTYNEQFF.

The chain recombines TRBV7-9 with TRBJ2-5; 7 positions match TRBD2. The V gene end was trimmed by 5 bases and the J gene end by 5 bases; junction bases not matched to a gene: 17. Germline V gives CDR1 SEHNR, CDR2 FQNEAQ (reference sequence). There are 17 residues in the CDR3. The CDR3 loop is CASSPKQGDYLEETQYF. Written as DNA, the CDR3 is TGTGCCAGCAGCCCCAAGCAAGGGGACTACCTCGAGGAGACCCAGTACTTC.

The chain couples TRBV7-2 to TRBJ2-3, with D unresolved. Germline V CDR1 and CDR2: SGHTA, FQGNSA. The CDR3 spans 14 residues. The V and J ends lost 5 bases and 1 base respectively, with 10 bases between them. The CDR3 here is CASSLRIRTDTQYF. CDR3 nucleotides: TGTGCCAGCAGCCTACGAATACGCACAGATACGCAGTATTTT.

The chain is built from TRBV19 and TRBJ1-3; D uncertain. Looked up from germline, CDR1 is LNHDA and CDR2 is SQIVND (reference sequence). Trimming took 1 base from V and 0 from J, leaving 7 bases between them. This CDR3 region has 15 residues. CDR3 region: CASSIGSFSGNTIYF. The CDR3 DNA reads as TGTGCCAGTAGTATAGGGTCTTTCTCTGGAAACACCATATATTTT.

V usage is TRBV6-1 and J usage is TRBJ2-1; 7 bases are a match to TRBD2. CDR3 size: 12 residues. Trimming took 6 bases from V and 8 from J; bases not matched to a gene: 4. CDR1 and CDR2 (germline): MNHNS, SASEGT. CDR3 sequence reads: CASSPRGDEQFF. Written as DNA, the CDR3 is TGTGCCAGCAGCCCTCGGGGGGATGAGCAGTTCTTC.

The chain recombines TRBV6-1 with TRBJ1-1; D ambiguous. Trimming removed 8 bases from V and 0 bases from J, with 10 bases in between. Germline-derived CDR1 and CDR2 are MNHNS and SASEGT. This CDR3 is 13 amino acids long. CDR3 residues: CASCGLMNTEAFF. CDR3 sequence (DNA): TGTGCCAGCTGTGGACTGATGAACACTGAAGCTTTCTTT.

The chain links TRBV20-1 to TRBJ1-1, with 7 bases aligning to TRBD1. The ends lost 4 bases at V and 5 bases at J; junction bases unmatched: 7. Per germline, CDR1 DFQATT and CDR2 SNEGSKA (reference sequence). This CDR3 is 13 amino acids long. The CDR3, as DNA: TGCAGTGCTAAGAAGACAGGGAGGACTGAAGCTTTCTTT. Residues: CSAKKTGRTEAFF.

The rearrangement joins TRBV25-1 to TRBJ1-6, with D uncertain. This CDR3 is built from 14 residues. Germline loops: CDR1 MGHDK, CDR2 SYGVNS. V was cut by 6 bases and J by 3 bases, with 9 bases left in between. The chain's CDR3 is CASSRAVYNSPLHF. The CDR3, as DNA: TGTGCCAGCAGCCGGGCCGTCTATAATTCACCCCTCCACTTT.

The V call is TRBV7-9, the J call TRBJ2-2, with no clear D. V lost 1 base and J 1 base, leaving 4 bases between the germline ends. This CDR3 is 14 amino acids long. CDR1 is SEHNR, CDR2 FQNEAQ, per germline (reference sequence). The CDR3 sequence: CASSLGQNTGELFF. CDR3 in DNA: TGTGCCAGCAGCTTAGGACAGAACACCGGGGAGCTGTTTTTT.

Only a few counts were recorded for this clone. This sample also contains other DNA sequences that code for the same CDR3. This chain uses TRBV27 with TRBJ2-1, with 8 bases lining up with TRBD1. V gave up 8 bases and J gave up 3 bases; unmatched junction bases: 3. Per germline, CDR1 MNHEY and CDR2 SMNVEV (reference sequence). The length of the CDR3 is 13 residues. The CDR3 region is CASGTGYYNEQFF. CDR3 in DNA: TGTGCCAGCGGGACAGGCTACTACAATGAGCAGTTCTTC.

Only a few counts were recorded for this clone. V is TRBV6-1 and J is TRBJ2-2, with D possibly being TRBD1 or TRBD2 (5 bases each). The ends were cut back, 5 bases at V and 4 bases at J, with 11 bases in the middle. The CDR3 extends over 14 amino acids. The germline V gene has CDR1 MNHNS and CDR2 SASEGT. The CDR3 DNA follows: TGTGCCAGCAGTCCCGGGGCGTCCACCGGGGAGCTGTTTTTT. Amino acid sequence: CASSPGASTGELFF.

This chain uses TRBV10-3 with TRBJ1-2; possibly TRBD1 for D (6 bases). CDR3 length: 13 amino acids. The ends were cut back, 4 bases at V and 6 bases at J, with 12 bases in the middle. Per the germline V gene, CDR1 is ENHRY and CDR2 is SYGVKD. DNA of the CDR3: TGTGCCATCAGTGGGACTAACAGGGATGGCTACACCTTC. Translated, it gives CAISGTNRDGYTF.

This clone was seen a few times. The chain couples TRBV28 to TRBJ1-5, with a weak D call TRBD1 (5 bases). The germline gives CDR1 MDHEN, CDR2 SYDVKM. The CDR3 runs to 13 residues. V lost 3 bases and J lost 4, with 7 bases in between. CDR3: CASSFSGNQPQHF. The CDR3 DNA reads TGTGCCAGCAGTTTTTCAGGGAATCAGCCCCAGCATTTT.

This clone was picked up many times. The chain links TRBV28 to TRBJ2-3; D ambiguous. Trimming stripped 3 bases from V and 4 bases from J, with 8 bases between. The germline V gene encodes CDR1 MDHEN and CDR2 SYDVKM. The CDR3 runs to 13 residues. The CDR3 coding sequence is TGTGCCAGCAGTTTGCGCGGCCCAGATACGCAGTATTTT. As protein: CASSLRGPDTQYF.

This clone was seen more than once but under ten times. The V and J genes are TRBV20-1 and TRBJ2-7, with 7 bases that match TRBD1. The germline V gene encodes CDR1 DFQATT and CDR2 SNEGSKA (reference sequence). With V trimmed by 7 bases and J by 3 bases, 6 bases remained unmatched. The CDR3 length is 12 residues. The DNA for the CDR3 is TGCAGTGTTCCCGACAGGGTCTACGAGCAGTACTTC. Its translation: CSVPDRVYEQYF.

The genes are TRBV28 and TRBJ1-2; unclear D gene. The CDR3 totals 13 residues. The germline V gene encodes CDR1 MDHEN and CDR2 SYDVKM. Trimming took off 5 bases at V and 4 bases at J, with 11 bases between the two ends. The CDR3 spells CASSNGVVYGYTF. As DNA, the CDR3 is TGTGCCAGCAGTAATGGGGTTGTCTATGGCTACACCTTC.

In DNA form, the CDR3 reads TGTGCCAGTAGTATTGGGGGCAGGGTCTCGGCCTACGAGCAGTACTTC. The encoded protein is CASSIGGRVSAYEQYF. The chain recombines TRBV19 with TRBJ2-7, with D possibly TRBD1 on 6 matching bases. Between the trimmed V and J ends, which lost 3 bases and 2 bases, there was a span of 17 bases. This CDR3 comprises 16 residues. Germline CDR1 LNHDA, CDR2 SQIVND (reference sequence).

The chain joins TRBV5-4 to TRBJ2-3; 8 bases match TRBD2. The CDR3 contains 14 residues. J gave up 2 bases and V 6 bases, and 5 bases lay outside the gene matches. Germline V gene data show CDR1 as SGHNT and CDR2 as YYREEE (reference sequence). The CDR3 DNA sequence: TGTGCCAGCAAGACGGGGGGGGTCACAGATACGCAGTATTTT. This encodes CASKTGGVTDTQYF.

This clone was observed a handful of times. The V and J genes are TRBV12-3 or TRBV12-4 and TRBJ1-1; D uncertain. This CDR3 region has 14 residues. Trimming cost V 2 bases and J 10 bases, with 17 bases left between them. The CDR3 sequence is CASSLLAGKKVAFF. The CDR3 bases are TGTGCCAGCAGTTTATTGGCGGGGAAGAAGGTAGCTTTCTTT.

This clone was counted ten times or more. The rearrangement links TRBV19 to TRBJ1-6; D is unresolved. Per the germline V gene, CDR1 is LNHDA and CDR2 is SQIVND (reference sequence). The V end was cut by 3 bases, the J end by 6 bases, with 12 bases between. The CDR3 totals 15 residues. The CDR3 region has the DNA TGTGCCAGTAGTATCTCCGGTCAGCTTAATTCACCCCTCCACTTT. This encodes CASSISGQLNSPLHF.

This clone was recorded a few times. The CDR3 spells CASSLSAGAGQPQHF. The DNA for the CDR3 is TGTGCCAGCAGTTTATCCGCAGGGGCGGGACAGCCCCAGCATTTT. The rearrangement joins TRBV12-3 or TRBV12-4 to TRBJ1-5; a possible D gene is TRBD1 (6 bases). V lost 2 bases, J lost 7 bases, and 15 bases lay in between. The CDR3 runs 15 residues.

The chain recombines TRBV20-1 with TRBJ2-5; D gene ambiguous. The CDR3 sequence is 13 residues long. Germline CDR1 is DFQATT and CDR2 is SNEGSKA (reference sequence). Trimming removed 0 bases at V and 5 bases at J, with 10 bases between. The CDR3 DNA sequence: TGCAGTGCTAGAGATCCATTTCTGGAGACCCAGTACTTC. It encodes CSARDPFLETQYF.